The rows below give T cell receptor beta chains drawn from one sample of a study of blood T cells in healthy people across ages. TCRdb ran MiXCR on the 5' RACE reads and lists one entry per CDR3 protein. The table has about 810,000 distinct CDR3 sequences, around 34% seen once. The sequenced sample was blood. Receptor source: a young man in good health. Both conserved end residues are part of each CDR3. The D gene is left open where the match is weak. Size is omitted from some rows. Given values are once, few, many or a class for expanded clones.

size	D	J	V	DNA	CDR3
-	TRBD2	TRBJ2-7	TRBV5-1	TGCGCCAGCAGGCGAGACCTAGGACTAGCGGGCAATGAGCAGTACTTC	CASRRDLGLAGNEQYF
many	-	TRBJ2-7	TRBV28	TGTGCCAGCAGTTCCGACGGATCCTACGAGCAGTACTTC	CASSSDGSYEQYF
-	TRBD2	TRBJ2-5	TRBV3-1	TGTGCCAGCAGCCAAGATTGGACTAGCGGGAGTGAAGAGACCCAGTACTTC	CASSQDWTSGSEETQYF
once	-	TRBJ1-6	TRBV6-5	TGTGCCAGCAGGAGGTTGGATTCACCCCTCCACTTT	CASRRLDSPLHF
many	-	TRBJ2-5	TRBV29-1	TGCAGCGTTGAAGTATTGAACGGAGAGACCCAGTACTTC	CSVEVLNGETQYF
-	-	TRBJ1-4	TRBV2	TGTGCCAGCAGTGTATATGGTGAAAAACTGTTTTTT	CASSVYGEKLFF
few	-	TRBJ2-3	TRBV20-1	TGCAGTGCTAGAGAGTCTAGCGGCACAGATACGCAGTATTTT	CSARESSGTDTQYF
many	-	TRBJ2-7	TRBV12-3/TRBV12-4	TGTGCCAGCAGCTCTACCGGGACTGTTCGATACGAGCAGTACTTC	CASSSTGTVRYEQYF
-	-	TRBJ1-5	TRBV30	TGTGCCTGGAGTGGAGGGGCTGGGGAATATCAGCCCCAGCATTTT	CAWSGGAGEYQPQHF
-	-	TRBJ2-6	TRBV12-3/TRBV12-4	TGTGCCAGTAGACAAACAGGGGGGGCTGGGGCCAACGTCCTGACTTTC	CASRQTGGAGANVLTF
few	-	TRBJ1-2	TRBV9	TGTGCCAGCAGCGTAGCGGCGGGGAGCTACACCTTC	CASSVAAGSYTF
many	-	TRBJ1-4	TRBV12-3/TRBV12-4	TGTGCCAGCAGTTTTCACGAAAAACTGTTTTTT	CASSFHEKLFF
-	-	TRBJ1-2	TRBV12-3/TRBV12-4	TGTGCCAGCAGTTTATCAGGTCAAAGTAGCTACACCTTC	CASSLSGQSSYTF
-	TRBD2	TRBJ2-5	TRBV27	TGTGCCAGCAGTTCAGCGGGGGCGGAGGAGGGAGCGACCCAGTACTTC	CASSSAGAEEGATQYF
few	-	TRBJ1-2	TRBV7-9	TGTGCCAGCAGCTTAGCCATACCGGGACGTACTAGCTGGGACTATGGCTACACCTTC	CASSLAIPGRTSWDYGYTF
-	TRBD1	TRBJ1-1	TRBV7-9	TGTGCCAGCAGCTTAGCCTTCAGGGGGCAGGGGAACACTGAAGCTTTCTTT	CASSLAFRGQGNTEAFF
many	-	TRBJ1-2	TRBV7-2	TGTGCCAGCAGCTTAGTTGCGCAGTCCTATGGCTACACCTTC	CASSLVAQSYGYTF
few	-	TRBJ2-3	TRBV6-5	TGTGCCAGCAGTTACTCGAGGGTTACAGATACGCAGTATTTT	CASSYSRVTDTQYF
many	-	TRBJ1-5	TRBV12-3/TRBV12-4	TGTGCCAGCAGCTACAGGGCAAATCAGCCCCAGCATTTT	CASSYRANQPQHF
-	TRBD2	TRBJ2-1	TRBV6-4	TGTGCCAGCAGTCCGACTAGCGGGGTGGGCCGAACCTACAATGAGCAGTTCTTC	CASSPTSGVGRTYNEQFF
-	TRBD1	TRBJ1-2	TRBV10-3	TGTGTCATCAGTGAGGGGACAGCTGGCTACACCTTC	CVISEGTAGYTF
-	-	TRBJ1-5	TRBV4-1	TGCGCCAGCAGCCTCCTCCCAAGCCTCGAACAGCCCCAGCATTTT	CASSLLPSLEQPQHF
-	TRBD1	TRBJ1-4	TRBV5-1	TGCGCCAGCAGCTCGCAGGCAGGGGGCTCCGAAAAACTGTTTTTT	CASSSQAGGSEKLFF
-	TRBD1	TRBJ2-2	TRBV29-1	TGCAGCGGACAGGGACCTTTGAACACCGGGGAGCTGTTTTTT	CSGQGPLNTGELFF
few	TRBD2	TRBJ2-1	TRBV20-1	TGCAGTGCTAGTGGACGAGCGGGGGGAGGTGAGCAGTTCTTC	CSASGRAGGGEQFF
-	-	TRBJ1-2	TRBV20-1	TGCAGTGCTAGAGATACCGGGGCCCCCTATGGCTACACCTTC	CSARDTGAPYGYTF
-	-	TRBJ1-2	TRBV7-9	TGTGCCAGCAGCTTAGCAATGGGGGCTGACTATGGCTACACCTTC	CASSLAMGADYGYTF
few	-	TRBJ2-3	TRBV7-2	TGTGCCAGCAGCTCCAATAGTGGCGCAGATACGCAGTATTTT	CASSSNSGADTQYF
-	-	TRBJ1-5	TRBV6-5	TGTGCCAGCAGTTACTCGGTCGGCAATAATCAGCCCCAGCATTTT	CASSYSVGNNQPQHF
-	-	TRBJ1-5	TRBV20-1	TGCAGTGCTAGAGGTCGCGGGGAGAATCAGCCCCAGCATTTT	CSARGRGENQPQHF
-	-	TRBJ2-7	TRBV6-5	TGTGCCAGCAGTTACGCCCCCCCACCCTACGAGCAGTACTTC	CASSYAPPPYEQYF
many	TRBD1	TRBJ1-1	TRBV20-1	TGCAGTGGGGGACAGGGGGCCACTGAAGCTTTCTTT	CSGGQGATEAFF
-	-	TRBJ1-2	TRBV7-2	TGTGCCAGCAGCAAGAGATCGACCAGGGACTATGGCTACACCTTC	CASSKRSTRDYGYTF
-	TRBD1	TRBJ2-5	TRBV20-1	TGCAGTGCTAGTCGGGACAGCCAAGAGACCCAGTACTTC	CSASRDSQETQYF
-	-	TRBJ1-1	TRBV20-1	TGCAGTGCTAGAGCCCCCCCCCGGATCTCCACTGAAGCTTTCTTT	CSARAPPRISTEAFF
many	TRBD1	TRBJ1-4	TRBV12-3/TRBV12-4	TGTGCCAGCAGGACCGGGACAGAAAATGAAAAACTGTTTTTT	CASRTGTENEKLFF
once	TRBD1	TRBJ2-1	TRBV9	TGTGTCAGCAGCCCAGTGGGGGACAGGGGTTTTAGTGAGCAGTTCTTC	CVSSPVGDRGFSEQFF
-	TRBD1	TRBJ2-1	TRBV11-2	TGTGCCAGCAGCTTAGGGGGACAGGGGGACACCTCCGAGCAGTTCTTC	CASSLGGQGDTSEQFF
-	-	TRBJ1-1	TRBV7-9	TGTGCCAGCAGCTTATGGGAGGAGAACACTGAAGCTTTCTTT	CASSLWEENTEAFF
few	TRBD1	TRBJ1-5	TRBV9	TGTGCCAGCAGCGCGACAGGGCTCAATCAGCCCCAGCATTTT	CASSATGLNQPQHF